The clone carrying this TCR beta chain was observed at least ten times. Unique molecular identifiers were incorporated into the prepared TCRbeta library. TCRdb reprocessed the PCR reads via MiXCR and lists one record per CDR3 protein. In the table there are nearly 200,000 distinct CDR3 sequences, roughly 6.5% of which are singletons. This specimen comes from a study of T-cell reconstitution after alpha-beta-depleted transplantation in children. CDR1 and CDR2 (germline): SQVTM, ANQGSEA. V gave up 6 bases and J gave up 3 bases, with 12 bases separating them. The CDR3 has 12 residues. This sequence was found in a girl under two years old with combined immunodeficiency, due to receive a stem cell transplant. The chain recombines TRBV29-1 with TRBJ2-7, with D unclear. Sequencing used PBMCs, obtained before TCRalphabeta/CD19-depleted stem cell transplant. DNA of the CDR3: TGCAGCGTGAACCTCGGAATCTACGAGCAGTACTTC. It codes for CSVNLGIYEQYF.